A single sample is the source of the 14 T cell receptor beta chains below, sequenced in a study of T cell responses to AZD1222 COVID-19 vaccine. This table comes from immunoSEQ multiplex PCR, and its TCRdb copy is limited to in-frame clones, with some not included. This sample has about 130,000 clones, with approximately 90% found just once. The sample was peripheral blood, taken 28 days after the second AZD1222 dose. These receptors originate from an adult who received the AZD1222 COVID-19 vaccine.

This clone was recorded only once. The J gene is TRBJ2-2, the V gene TRBV7-2; D is perhaps TRBD1 or TRBD2 (6 bases each). There are 16 residues in the CDR3. CDR1 is SGHTA, CDR2 FQGNSA, per germline. The V and J ends lost 7 bases and 5 bases respectively, with 20 bases between them. The CDR3 bases are TGTGCCAGCATCAGAGCGGGCAGGGGTAGGACCGGGGAGCTGTTTTTT. As protein: CASIRAGRGRTGELFF. The full variable domain, its missing parts supplied by reference TRBV7-2 and TRBJ2-2, is GAGVSQSPSNKVTEKGKDVELRCDPISGHTALYWYRQSLGQGLEFLIYFQGNSAPDKSGLPSDRFSAERTGGSVSTLTIQRTQQEDSAVYLCASIRAGRGRTGELFFGEGSRLTVL.

The V gene is TRBV28, the J gene TRBJ2-3; unclear D gene. V lost 7 bases and J 4 bases, leaving 15 bases between the germline ends. The length of the CDR3 is 14 residues. Germline V gene lookup returns CDR1 MDHEN and CDR2 SYDVKM. Here the CDR3 DNA reads TGTGCCAGCACCCCCCTCTCAGAGGCAGATACGCAGTATTTT. Protein sequence: CASTPLSEADTQYF.

This clone was counted between two and nine times. The CDR3 coding sequence is TGTGCCAGCAGCTTCCCGGGACACTTGAACACTGAAGCTTTCTTT. This encodes CASSFPGHLNTEAFF. The gene calls are TRBV7-9 and TRBJ1-1; maybe TRBD1 (6 bases). The ends were cut back, 3 bases at V and 0 bases at J, with 11 bases in the middle. Looked up from germline, CDR1 is SEHNR and CDR2 is FQNEAQ (reference sequence). CDR3 length: 15 amino acids.

The chain is built from TRBV7-9 and TRBJ1-5; 7 bases match TRBD1. CDR1 is SEHNR and CDR2 is FQNEAQ in the germline V gene (reference sequence). The junction had 12 bases not matched to a gene; V was cut back by 5 bases and J by 5 bases. The CDR3 consists of 16 residues. The CDR3 region is CASSPRGQGGHQPQHF. CDR3 nucleotides: TGTGCCAGCAGCCCAAGGGGCCAGGGGGGCCATCAGCCCCAGCATTTT.

The V call is TRBV30, the J call TRBJ1-5, with D unclear. Germline CDR1 GTSNPN, CDR2 SVGIG (reference sequence). The CDR3 sequence is 13 residues long. V dropped 0 bases and J dropped 6 bases, with 9 bases sitting between them. CDR3 bases: TGTGCCTGGAGTGTACTGGAGGGTCAGCCCCAGCATTTT. Translated, it gives CAWSVLEGQPQHF.

This clone was counted a few times. V is TRBV6-5 and J is TRBJ1-1; D may be TRBD1 (6 bases). Trimming stripped 6 bases from V and 2 bases from J, with 13 bases between. The CDR3 has 14 amino acids. CDR1 is MNHEY and CDR2 is SVGAGI in the germline V gene. CDR3 region: CASRRQVANTEAFF. The CDR3 DNA follows: TGTGCCAGCAGACGACAGGTAGCTAACACTGAAGCTTTCTTT.

This CDR3 reads CASSFTSGSPGELFF. As DNA, the CDR3 is TGTGCCAGCAGTTTTACTAGCGGGAGCCCCGGGGAGCTGTTTTTT. The chain combines TRBV11-2 with TRBJ2-2; 11 bases match TRBD2. J lost 6 bases, V lost 6 bases, and 6 bases had no gene match. This CDR3 is 15 amino acids long. The germline gives CDR1 SGHAT, CDR2 FQNNGV.

The chain recombines TRBV6-5 with TRBJ2-7, with D possibly matching TRBD1 (6 bases). The length of the CDR3 is 13 residues. Trimming pared 6 bases from V and 5 bases from J, leaving 14 bases between. The germline gives CDR1 MNHEY, CDR2 SVGAGI. CDR3 nucleotides: TGTGCCAGCAGGGGCAGGGGTGTCAACGAGCAGTACTTC. This sequence encodes CASRGRGVNEQYF.

On this clone: At one end, the junction sequence differs from germline, possibly due to a read error. V is TRBV6-5 and J is TRBJ2-7, with D possibly being TRBD1 or TRBD2 (5 bases each). The germline V gene has CDR1 MNHEY and CDR2 SVGAGI. This CDR3 is built from 12 residues. This CDR3 is CASSFSGTPRDF. The CDR3 DNA sequence: TGTGCCAGCAGCTTCTCCGGGACCCCCCGTGACTTC.

The chain is built from TRBV29-1 and TRBJ1-1, with TRBD1 matching over 7 bases. Trimming at V came to 7 bases and at J to 7 bases, leaving 6 bases not matched to a gene. Germline loops: CDR1 SQVTM, CDR2 ANQGSEA. This CDR3 is 11 amino acids long. The CDR3 DNA follows: TGCAGCGCGGGACAGAATTATGAAGCTTTCTTT. This gives the protein CSAGQNYEAFF. Together with reference TRBV29-1 and TRBJ1-1, the CDR3 gives the full variable domain: SAVISQKPSRDICQRGTSLTIQCQVDSQVTMMFWYRQQPGQSLTLIATANQGSEATYESGFVIDKFPISRPNLTFSTLTVSNMSPEDSSIYLCSAGQNYEAFFGQGTRLTVV.

The table lists this clone with a count of one. Here the CDR3 reads CAIRNYEQYF. CDR3 DNA: TGTGCCATTCGGAACTACGAGCAGTACTTC. V is TRBV10-3 and J is TRBJ2-7, with no clear D. V shed 9 bases and J shed 3 bases, with 6 bases lying between them. There are 10 residues in the CDR3. In germline, CDR1 is ENHRY, CDR2 SYGVKD.

The rearrangement uses TRBV30 and TRBJ2-1; unclear D gene. Looked up from germline, CDR1 is GTSNPN and CDR2 is SVGIG (reference sequence). Trimming left V 4 bases short and J 10 bases short, with 14 bases between. This CDR3 spans 12 amino acids. Written as DNA, the CDR3 is TGTGCCTGGAATGGTATGGGCTGGGAGCAGTTCTTC. Protein: CAWNGMGWEQFF.

V is TRBV2 and J is TRBJ2-2; 14 nucleotides align to TRBD2. The germline gives CDR1 SNHLY, CDR2 FYNNEI. With V trimmed by 1 base and J by 6 bases, 1 base remained unmatched. The CDR3 consists of 16 residues. The CDR3 DNA sequence: TGTGCCAGCAGTGAAGGGACTAGCGGGAGGTCCGGGGAGCTGTTTTTT. The encoded protein is CASSEGTSGRSGELFF.

In its sample, this clone was seen once. The chain is built from TRBV6-5 and TRBJ1-4, with a tentative D call TRBD1 (6 bases). The CDR3 has 14 residues. The V gene lost 6 bases and the J gene lost 5 bases, with 13 bases spanning the gap. Per the germline V gene, CDR1 is MNHEY and CDR2 is SVGAGI. The CDR3 sequence: CASRYITGNEKLFF. The CDR3, as DNA: TGTGCCAGCAGATACATCACAGGGAATGAAAAACTGTTTTTT.